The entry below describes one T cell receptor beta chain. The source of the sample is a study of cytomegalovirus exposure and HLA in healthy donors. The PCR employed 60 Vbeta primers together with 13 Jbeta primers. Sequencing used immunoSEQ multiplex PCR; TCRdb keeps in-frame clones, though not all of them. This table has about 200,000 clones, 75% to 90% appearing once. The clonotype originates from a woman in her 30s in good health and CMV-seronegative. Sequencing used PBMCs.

The CDR3 nucleotides are TGTGCCAGTAGTATAGCTCGGGGGGTTGATCAGCCCCAGCATTTT. Protein sequence: CASSIARGVDQPQHF. The chain joins TRBV19 to TRBJ1-5, with D possibly matching TRBD1 (5 bases). V was trimmed by 1 base and J by 5 bases, leaving 12 bases between them. Germline V gene sequence: CDR1 LNHDA, CDR2 SQIVND (reference sequence). This CDR3 is 15 amino acids long.